This is a list of T cell receptor beta chains from one sample in a study of blood T cell repertoires in COVID-19. Measured with immunoSEQ multiplex PCR; TCRdb has only the in-frame clones, and not every one. The sample shows roughly 52,000 clones, roughly 87% of them seen only once. The source material was peripheral blood. These receptors all stem from a man in his forties with COVID-19, enrolled during active disease. Both conserved end residues are part of each CDR3. A D gene is named only where the DNA matches it firmly. Clone size, where shown, is once, few, many, or a class for clones that have expanded.

NA	TRBV11-2	NA	TRBJ1-1	TGTGCCAGCAGCTTAGGGGTCAGGGGCCTAGGAGCTTTCTTT	CASSLGVRGLGAFF
NA	TRBV7-2	NA	TRBJ2-7	TGTGCCAGCAGCTTAGAGTATGGCAGCTCCTACGAGCAGTACTTC	CASSLEYGSSYEQYF
NA	TRBV24-1	NA	TRBJ1-2	TGTGCCACCAGTGATTCCGGGGGTTTCGACTATGGCTACACCTTC	CATSDSGGFDYGYTF
NA	TRBV29-1	NA	TRBJ2-5	TGCAGCGTTGAGGGAAGGGCCGGGAGTCCAGAGACCCAGTACTTC	CSVEGRAGSPETQYF
NA	TRBV28	TRBD1	TRBJ1-5	TGTGCCAGCAGTTCCGGACAGGGGCTTCAGCCCCAGCATTTT	CASSSGQGLQPQHF
NA	TRBV28	TRBD1	TRBJ1-4	TGTGCCAGCAGTTTATTCCGGGACAGGGATGAAAAACTGTTTTTT	CASSLFRDRDEKLFF
once	TRBV9	NA	TRBJ1-2	TGTGCCAGCAGCGTAGAAGAGGGCACTAACTATGGCTACACCTTC	CASSVEEGTNYGYTF
NA	TRBV4-1	TRBD1	TRBJ1-4	TGCGCCAGCAGCCACCCAGTCCGGGACAGGGACGAAAAACTGTTTTTT	CASSHPVRDRDEKLFF
NA	TRBV3-1/TRBV3-2	TRBD2	TRBJ2-3	TGTGCCAGCAGCCTCGGACTAGCAGCCGATACGCAGTATTTT	CASSLGLAADTQYF
NA	TRBV5-4	TRBD2	TRBJ2-2	TGTGCCAGCAGCTCCTCCGGGACTAGCGGGGGGGGCACCGGGGAGCTGTTTTTT	CASSSSGTSGGGTGELFF
NA	TRBV30	TRBD1	TRBJ1-6	TGTGCCCGGGCTAATAGGGGGCAAAATTCACCCCTCCACTTT	CARANRGQNSPLHF
once	TRBV5-1	NA	TRBJ1-1	TGCGCCAGCAGCACCTACGCAGGGCAACCTGAAGCTTTCTTT	CASSTYAGQPEAFF
NA	TRBV21-1	NA	TRBJ1-3	TGTGCCAGCAGCGAAGGGACAGGAGGAAACACCATATATTTT	CASSEGTGGNTIYF
NA	TRBV6-5	NA	TRBJ1-1	TGTGCCAGCAGGCACGGGATCACTGAAGCTTTCTTT	CASRHGITEAFF
NA	TRBV18	NA	TRBJ1-4	TGTGCCAGCTCGCAAACTGCAACTAATGAAAAACTGTTTTTT	CASSQTATNEKLFF
NA	TRBV5-1	TRBD1	TRBJ1-6	TGCGCCAGCAGCTTGGCCGGATGGGACAGGGCCAATAATTCACCCCTCCACTTT	CASSLAGWDRANNSPLHF
NA	TRBV3-1/TRBV3-2	NA	TRBJ1-3	TGTGCCAGCAGCCAGGCCCCGGGACTCCTCTCTGGAAACACCATATATTTT	CASSQAPGLLSGNTIYF
NA	TRBV28	NA	TRBJ1-2	TGTGCCAGCAGTTTAAATTCTGGCGGCTACACCTTC	CASSLNSGGYTF
NA	TRBV11-3	NA	TRBJ1-6	TGTGCCAGCAGCTTACAAACGGGGTCACCCCTCCACTTT	CASSLQTGSPLHF
NA	TRBV3-1/TRBV3-2	TRBD2	TRBJ2-1	TGTGCCAGCAGCATCGGGACTAGCGGGAGGAATGAGCAGTTCTTC	CASSIGTSGRNEQFF
NA	TRBV2	NA	TRBJ1-1	TGTGCCAGCAGTGGGGGGCGGCAACTTGAAGCTTTCTTT	CASSGGRQLEAFF
NA	TRBV7-2	NA	TRBJ2-1	TGTGCCAGCAGCTTAAGCACCGCTGCCTACAATGAGCAGTTCTTC	CASSLSTAAYNEQFF
NA	TRBV5-1	TRBD1	TRBJ2-5	TGCGCCAGCACAACAGGGGGCGGGGAGACCCAGTACTTC	CASTTGGGETQYF
NA	TRBV5-8	TRBD1	TRBJ1-2	TGTGCCAGCAGCTTGGAGTCATGGGTGACAGGGGTCGGTGGGAACACCTTC	CASSLESWVTGVGGNTF
NA	TRBV7-2	NA	TRBJ2-7	TGTGCCAGCAGCTTACTCACAGGGACCTACGAGCAGTACTTC	CASSLLTGTYEQYF
NA	TRBV2	NA	TRBJ2-3	TGTGCCAGCAGCCCCCAGGGCACAGATACGCAGTATTTT	CASSPQGTDTQYF